This T cell receptor beta chain stems from a study of blood T cell repertoires in COVID-19 (dated by TCRdb to 2018 to 2020). At the level of the whole study: The collaborator samples originated in the United States, Italy and Spain and spanned the acute and convalescent phases of COVID-19. The material from the prospective study consisted of cDNA or gDNA derived from T cells, B-cell-depleted T cells, or PBMCs. Subjects who had been exposed to COVID-19, were actively infected with it, or had recovered from it provided the deeply sampled blood TCRbeta repertoires that made up the dataset. The repertoires were released in a freely available public database meant as a resource for research on the immune response to SARS-CoV-2. Samples were obtained from the ongoing ImmuneRACE study (first 160 participants) and from some 1,200 subjects provided by 6 global collaborators. The sample metadata nearly always contained a de-identified subject ID, COVID-19 status, age in years and sex. Where HLA class I and class II types were available, the types were taken from metadata supplied by the sample provider, not from assay-based typing.

TCRbeta CDR3 regions were amplified from genomic DNA using the immunoSEQ Assay, a bias-controlled multiplex PCR. The original pipeline was this. The number of nucleated cells in each sample was estimated from the amplification of reference gene primers within the assay. Sequence reads were collapsed and filtered to measure the absolute abundance of every unique TCRbeta CDR3 rearrangement. For each sample, productive Simpson clonality was calculated as the square root of Simpson's diversity index over productive rearrangements. TCRdb took this table from immuneACCESS and kept in-frame rearrangements with V and J called. Such tables lack part of the clones; where checked against another copy, unresolved V genes explain under half of the gap, and the rest is unexplained. The D gene and trimming were derived from the DNA, and the V and J assignments and clone size from that table. This sample holds some 130,000 clones; around four fifths were observed only once. The top ten clonotypes cover roughly 11% of the sample.

Study-wide findings and limitations: How much clinical and demographic metadata was included differed by source and by participant, and the metadata was provided uncurated.

Worth noting for this clone: What this receptor recognizes is not known. Base qualities were left out, and no much larger clone turns up one base away.

Its CDR3 holds 14 amino acids, cysteine through phenylalanine. The entry retains the CDR3 DNA only, 42 bases that are in frame from base 1. At the junction V is shortened by 2 bases and J by 2 bases, with 9 bases in between. In the germline V gene, CDR1 corresponds to MDHEN and CDR2 to SYDVKM. Another Seattle source contributed samples from volunteer blood donors who had recovered from COVID-19. Whole blood was collected in K2EDTA tubes by collaborating institutions according to the institutions' own protocols. Collaborator samples were shipped for TCRbeta analysis as frozen whole blood, isolated PBMCs, or DNA extracted from either sample type.

Material: peripheral blood. The sequence links TRBV28 to TRBJ1-2, with the D gene not clear enough to name. This receptor was obtained from a man in his fifties or sixties who had recovered from COVID-19. Here the CDR3 is given as CASSLIGENYGYTF. DNA sequence: TGTGCCAGCAGTTTAATTGGGGAGAACTATGGCTACACCTTC.